Presented here are 3 T cell receptor beta chains from one specimen sequenced in a study of blood T cell repertoires in COVID-19. Measured with immunoSEQ multiplex PCR; TCRdb has only the in-frame clones, and not every one. The table shows about 260,000 clones, with around 87% occurring only once. The sequenced sample was peripheral blood. The receptors here all came from a woman in her fifties or sixties with acute or convalescent COVID-19.

V gene TRBV3-1 (or the pseudogene TRBV3-2) combines with J gene TRBJ2-3; 7 nucleotides match TRBD2. Germline V gene data show CDR1 as LGHDT and CDR2 as YNNKEL (reference sequence). The V gene end was trimmed by 3 bases and the J gene end by 4 bases; junction bases not matched to a gene: 4. This CDR3 spans 14 amino acids. In nucleotides, the CDR3 is TGTGCCAGCAGCCAGGGAGGGATGGCAGATACGCAGTATTTT. Its protein is CASSQGGMADTQYF.

J is TRBJ2-1 and V is TRBV3-1 (or the pseudogene TRBV3-2), with a weak D call TRBD1 (6 bases). With 0 bases removed from V and 5 bases from J, the gap between germline ends came to 20 bases. Germline loops: CDR1 LGHDT, CDR2 YNNKEL (reference sequence). CDR3 length: 18 amino acids. The CDR3 bases are TGTGCCAGCAGCCAAGAGGCAGTAAGTTGGGACAACGACAATGAGCAGTTCTTC. Translating gives CASSQEAVSWDNDNEQFF.

The chain has TRBV5-6 and TRBJ1-2; D is perhaps TRBD1 (5 bases). From germline, CDR1 is SGHDT and CDR2 YYEEEE. V lost 7 bases and J lost 4, with 11 bases in between. This CDR3 comprises 12 residues. The CDR3 region has the DNA TGTGCCAGCCACGCGGGGGTCTATGGCTACACCTTC. Translated: CASHAGVYGYTF.